Below, one T cell receptor beta chain is given with its context. The antigen it binds to is not known. No base quality information exists; no much larger clone differs at one position. This entry belongs to a study of technical replicates of blood from several donors (dated by TCRdb to 2016 to 2017). The receptor library was made with the immunoSEQ multiplex PCR assay. TCRdb took over this immuneACCESS table, retaining in-frame rearrangements with V and J assigned. Such tables are incomplete; in checked studies, under half of the missing clones stem from an unresolved V gene, and the remainder is unexplained. Across this sample there are roughly 70,000 clones, with about 94% seen only once. About 0.35% of the sample goes to the ten largest clones. The CDR3 runs 13 residues from the cysteine to the phenylalanine. Left in the record is the CDR3 DNA by itself, 39 bases read in frame from the first base. At the junction V is shortened by 4 bases and J by 5 bases, with 10 bases in between. From a lookup of the germline V gene (reference sequence), CDR1 and CDR2 are MNHEY and SMNVEV.

The sequenced material came from T cells isolated from PBMCs. The chain is encoded by TRBV27 joined to TRBJ2-3; the D segment could be TRBD2, given 6 matching bases. This clonotype was obtained from a human donor in good health. The nucleotide sequence reads as follows: TGTGCCAGCAGTTCCCCCGGGGGAGATACGCAGTATTTT. This yields the protein CASSSPGGDTQYF.